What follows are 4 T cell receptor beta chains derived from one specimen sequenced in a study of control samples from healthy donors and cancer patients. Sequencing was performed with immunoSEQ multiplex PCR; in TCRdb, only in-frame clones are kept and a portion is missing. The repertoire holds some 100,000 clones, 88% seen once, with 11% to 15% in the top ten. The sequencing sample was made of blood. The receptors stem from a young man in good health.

The DNA for the CDR3 is TGTGCTAGTGGTTTGGGGGACTGGGACAGAATTAATTCACCCCTCCACTTT. This encodes CASGLGDWDRINSPLHF. This chain links TRBV12-5 with TRBJ1-6; TRBD1 matches 7 bases. The ends lost 1 base at V and 6 bases at J; junction bases unmatched: 9. Per germline, CDR1 LGHNT and CDR2 FRNRAP. CDR3 length: 17 amino acids.

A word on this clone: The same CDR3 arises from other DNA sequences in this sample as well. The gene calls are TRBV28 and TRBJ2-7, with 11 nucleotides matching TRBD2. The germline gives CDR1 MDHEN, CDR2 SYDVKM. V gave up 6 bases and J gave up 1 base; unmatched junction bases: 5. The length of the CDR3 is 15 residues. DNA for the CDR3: TGTGCCAGCAGCCCCGGGACTAGCGGATCCTACGAGCAGTACTTC. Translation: CASSPGTSGSYEQYF. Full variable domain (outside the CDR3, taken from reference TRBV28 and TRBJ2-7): DVKVTQSSRYLVKRTGEKVFLECVQDMDHENMFWYRQDPGLGLRLIYFSYDVKMKEKGDIPEGYSVSREKKERFSLILESASTNQTSMYLCASSPGTSGSYEQYFGPGTRLTVT.

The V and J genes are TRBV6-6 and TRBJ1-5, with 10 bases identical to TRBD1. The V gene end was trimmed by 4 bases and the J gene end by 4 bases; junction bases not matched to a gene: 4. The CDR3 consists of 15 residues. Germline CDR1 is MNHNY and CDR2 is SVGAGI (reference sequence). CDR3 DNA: TGTGCCAGCAGTTGGGACAGGGGAATTAATCAGCCCCAGCATTTT. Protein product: CASSWDRGINQPQHF.

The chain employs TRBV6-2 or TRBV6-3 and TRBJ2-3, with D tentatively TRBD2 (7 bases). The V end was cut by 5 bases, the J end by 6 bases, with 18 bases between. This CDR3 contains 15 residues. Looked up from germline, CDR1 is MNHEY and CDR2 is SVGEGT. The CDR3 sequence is CASSVRGTIFDTQYF. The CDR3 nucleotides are TGTGCCAGCAGTGTAAGGGGGACTATATTCGATACGCAGTATTTT.